The clone carrying this T cell receptor (beta chain) was found once. These data belong to a study of breast tumors, draining lymph nodes, adjacent tissues. MiXCR, run by TCRdb on the multiplex PCR reads, gives a single entry per CDR3 protein. Among 20,000 to 25,000 distinct CDR3 sequences listed, about 60% were seen once. V was pared by 6 bases and J by 3 bases, with 7 bases of the junction left unmatched. Germline V gene lookup returns CDR1 DFQATT and CDR2 SNEGSKA (reference sequence). The CDR3 is 13 amino acids. This TCR was sampled from a female donor with breast cancer. Some clones in this sample may be carry-over from other donors' samples. This chain links TRBV20-1 with TRBJ2-7; TRBD2 matches at 8 bases. Sequenced: breast tumor tissue. The CDR3 DNA follows: TGCAGTGCCATGACGGGGGGGAGCTACGAGCAGTACTTC. This translates into CSAMTGGSYEQYF.